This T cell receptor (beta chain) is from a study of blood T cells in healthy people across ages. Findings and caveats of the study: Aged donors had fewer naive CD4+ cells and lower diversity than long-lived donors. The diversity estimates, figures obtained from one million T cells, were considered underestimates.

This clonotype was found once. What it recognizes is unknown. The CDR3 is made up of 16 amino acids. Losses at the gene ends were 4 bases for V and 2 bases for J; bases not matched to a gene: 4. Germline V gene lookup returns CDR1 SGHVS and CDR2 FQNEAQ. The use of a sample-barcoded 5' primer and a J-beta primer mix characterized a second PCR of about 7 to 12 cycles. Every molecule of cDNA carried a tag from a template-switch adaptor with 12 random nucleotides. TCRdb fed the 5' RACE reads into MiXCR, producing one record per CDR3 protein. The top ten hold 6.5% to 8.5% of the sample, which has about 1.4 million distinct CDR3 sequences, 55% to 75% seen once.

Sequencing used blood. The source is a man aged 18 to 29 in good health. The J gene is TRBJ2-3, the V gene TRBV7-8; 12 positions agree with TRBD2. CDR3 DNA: TGTGCCAGCAGCTCCCTAGCGGGAGGGATCACAGATACGCAGTATTTT. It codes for CASSSLAGGITDTQYF.